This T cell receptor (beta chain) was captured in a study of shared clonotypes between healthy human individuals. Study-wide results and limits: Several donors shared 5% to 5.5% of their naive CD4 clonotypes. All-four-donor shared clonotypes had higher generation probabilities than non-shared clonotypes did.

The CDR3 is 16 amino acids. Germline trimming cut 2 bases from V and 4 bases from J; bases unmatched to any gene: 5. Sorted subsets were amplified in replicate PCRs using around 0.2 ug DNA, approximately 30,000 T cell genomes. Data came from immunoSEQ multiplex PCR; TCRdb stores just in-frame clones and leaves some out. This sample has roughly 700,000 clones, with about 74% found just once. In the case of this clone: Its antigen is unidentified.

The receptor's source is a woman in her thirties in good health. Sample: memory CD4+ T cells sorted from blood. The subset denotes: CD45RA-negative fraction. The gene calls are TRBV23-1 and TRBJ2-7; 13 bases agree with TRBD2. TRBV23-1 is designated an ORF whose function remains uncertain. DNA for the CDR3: TGCGCCAGCAGTCAACCGGGACTAGCGGGATCGTACGAGCAGTACTTC. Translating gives CASSQPGLAGSYEQYF.